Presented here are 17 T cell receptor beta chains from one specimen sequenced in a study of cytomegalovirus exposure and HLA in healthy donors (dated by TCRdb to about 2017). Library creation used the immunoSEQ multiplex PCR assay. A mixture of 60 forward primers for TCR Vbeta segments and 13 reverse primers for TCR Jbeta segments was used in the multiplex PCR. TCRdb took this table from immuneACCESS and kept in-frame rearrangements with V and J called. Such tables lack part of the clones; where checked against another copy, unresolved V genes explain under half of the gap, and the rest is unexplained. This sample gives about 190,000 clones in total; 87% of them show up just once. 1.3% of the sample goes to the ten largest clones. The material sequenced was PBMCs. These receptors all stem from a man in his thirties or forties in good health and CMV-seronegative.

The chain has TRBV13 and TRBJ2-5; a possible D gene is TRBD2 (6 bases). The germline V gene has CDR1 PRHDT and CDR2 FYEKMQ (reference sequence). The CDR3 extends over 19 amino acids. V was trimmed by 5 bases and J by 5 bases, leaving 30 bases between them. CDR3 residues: CASSSRGLSWGSREETQYF. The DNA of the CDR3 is TGTGCCAGCAGCAGTAGAGGGTTGAGCTGGGGGAGTCGGGAGGAGACCCAGTACTTC.

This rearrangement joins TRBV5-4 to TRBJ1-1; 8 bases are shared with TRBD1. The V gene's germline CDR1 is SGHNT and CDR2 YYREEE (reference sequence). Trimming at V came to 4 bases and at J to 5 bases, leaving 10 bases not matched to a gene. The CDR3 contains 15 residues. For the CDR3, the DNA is TGTGCCAGCAGCCTCCGTCAGGGGGCGGTTACTGAAGCTTTCTTT. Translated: CASSLRQGAVTEAFF.

The CDR3 coding sequence is TGTGCCAGCACCCCCCCCCGCCGGGACAGGGGGAGAGAGCAGTACTTC. Protein sequence: CASTPPRRDRGREQYF. The chain has TRBV11-2 and TRBJ2-7, with 11 nucleotides matching TRBD1. Germline CDR1 reads SGHAT; CDR2 reads FQNNGV. V was clipped by 7 bases and J by 7 bases; unmatched bases: 15. The length of the CDR3 is 16 residues.

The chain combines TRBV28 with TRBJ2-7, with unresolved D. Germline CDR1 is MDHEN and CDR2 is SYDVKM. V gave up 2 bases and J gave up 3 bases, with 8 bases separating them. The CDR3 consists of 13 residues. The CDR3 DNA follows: TGTGCCAGCAGTTTAGCACGCGACTACGAGCAGTACTTC. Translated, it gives CASSLARDYEQYF. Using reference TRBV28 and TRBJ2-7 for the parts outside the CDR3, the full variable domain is DVKVTQSSRYLVKRTGEKVFLECVQDMDHENMFWYRQDPGLGLRLIYFSYDVKMKEKGDIPEGYSVSREKKERFSLILESASTNQTSMYLCASSLARDYEQYFGPGTRLTVT.

CDR3 sequence: CASRGTGGSGELFF. CDR3 in DNA: TGTGCCAGCAGGGGGACAGGGGGCTCCGGGGAGCTGTTTTTT. The chain links TRBV7-9 to TRBJ2-2; 12 bases line up with TRBD1. CDR1 and CDR2 (germline): SEHNR, FQNEAQ (reference sequence). The CDR3 totals 14 residues. V was clipped by 6 bases and J by 6 bases; unmatched bases: 2. The full variable domain, its missing parts supplied by reference TRBV7-9 and TRBJ2-2, is DTGVSQNPRHKITKRGQNVTFRCDPISEHNRLYWYRQTLGQGPEFLTYFQNEAQLEKSRLLSDRFSAERPKGSFSTLEIQRTEQGDSAMYLCASRGTGGSGELFFGEGSRLTVL.

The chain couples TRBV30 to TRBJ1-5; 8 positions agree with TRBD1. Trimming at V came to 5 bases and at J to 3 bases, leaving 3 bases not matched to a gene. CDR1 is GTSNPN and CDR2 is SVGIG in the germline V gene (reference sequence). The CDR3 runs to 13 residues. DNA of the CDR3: TGTGCCTGGGGGGACAGGTCCAATCAGCCCCAGCATTTT. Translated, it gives CAWGDRSNQPQHF.

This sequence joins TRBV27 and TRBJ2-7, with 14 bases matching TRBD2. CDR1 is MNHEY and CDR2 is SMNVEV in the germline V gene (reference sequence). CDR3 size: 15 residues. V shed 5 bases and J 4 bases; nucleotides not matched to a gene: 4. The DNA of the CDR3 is TGTGCCAGCAGTCCCGGGACTAGCGGGAGATACGAGCAGTACTTC. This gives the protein CASSPGTSGRYEQYF.

As DNA, the CDR3 is TGTGCCAGCAGCCGAGCGACCGGGGGAACGGATGAGCAGTTCTTC. Protein product: CASSRATGGTDEQFF. V gene TRBV14 combines with J gene TRBJ2-1; possible D gene TRBD2, 6 bases. Trimming removed 4 bases at V and 8 bases at J, with 18 bases between. Germline V gene data show CDR1 as SGHDN and CDR2 as FVKESK. The CDR3 extends over 15 amino acids.

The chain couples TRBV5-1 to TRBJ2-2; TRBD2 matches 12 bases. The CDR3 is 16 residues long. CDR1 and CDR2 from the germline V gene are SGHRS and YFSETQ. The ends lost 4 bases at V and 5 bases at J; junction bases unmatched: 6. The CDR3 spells CASSRGLAGWTGELFF. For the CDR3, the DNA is TGCGCCAGCAGCCGAGGACTAGCGGGATGGACCGGGGAGCTGTTTTTT.

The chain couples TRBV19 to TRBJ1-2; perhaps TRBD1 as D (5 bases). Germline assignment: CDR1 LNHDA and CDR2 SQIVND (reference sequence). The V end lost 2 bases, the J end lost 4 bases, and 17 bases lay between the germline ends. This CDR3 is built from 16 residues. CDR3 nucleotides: TGTGCCAGTAGTATAAGCGTTAGGGGCAGGACCTATGGCTACACCTTC. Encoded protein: CASSISVRGRTYGYTF.

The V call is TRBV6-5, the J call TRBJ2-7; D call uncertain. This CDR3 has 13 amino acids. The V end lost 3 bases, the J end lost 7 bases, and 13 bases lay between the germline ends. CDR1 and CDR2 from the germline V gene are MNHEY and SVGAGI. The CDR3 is CASSYSSLQEQYF. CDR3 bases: TGTGCCAGCAGTTATTCCAGTCTGCAAGAGCAGTACTTC.

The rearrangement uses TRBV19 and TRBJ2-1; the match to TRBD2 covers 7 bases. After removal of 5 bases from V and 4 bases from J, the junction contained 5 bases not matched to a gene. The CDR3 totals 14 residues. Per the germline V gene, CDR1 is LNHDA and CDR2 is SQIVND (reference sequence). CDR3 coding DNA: TGTGCCAGTAGTTTCGGGGGGAGGTACAATGAGCAGTTCTTC. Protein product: CASSFGGRYNEQFF.

Here the CDR3 DNA reads TGTGCCAGTAGTATCTTAAGGGGAGGCCAGCCCCAGCATTTT. Its protein product is CASSILRGGQPQHF. The chain employs TRBV19 and TRBJ1-5; possible D gene TRBD1, 5 bases. Germline assignment: CDR1 LNHDA and CDR2 SQIVND (reference sequence). The CDR3 length is 14 residues. The V and J ends lost 3 bases and 7 bases respectively, with 13 bases between them.

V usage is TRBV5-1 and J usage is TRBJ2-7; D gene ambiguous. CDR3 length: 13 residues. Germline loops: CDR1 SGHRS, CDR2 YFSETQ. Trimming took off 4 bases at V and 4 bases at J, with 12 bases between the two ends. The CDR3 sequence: CASSRSGAYEQYF. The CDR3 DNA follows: TGCGCCAGCAGCCGAAGTGGAGCGTACGAGCAGTACTTC. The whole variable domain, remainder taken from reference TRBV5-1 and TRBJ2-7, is KAGVTQTPRYLIKTRGQQVTLSCSPISGHRSVSWYQQTPGQGLQFLFEYFSETQRNKGNFPGRFSGRQFSNSRSEMNVSTLELGDSALYLCASSRSGAYEQYFGPGTRLTVT.

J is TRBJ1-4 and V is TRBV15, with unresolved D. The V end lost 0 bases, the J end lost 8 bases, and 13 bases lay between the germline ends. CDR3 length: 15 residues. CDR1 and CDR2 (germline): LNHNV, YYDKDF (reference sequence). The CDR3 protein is CATSRDLRTDEKLFF. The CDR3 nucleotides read TGTGCCACCAGCAGAGATCTACGGACTGACGAAAAACTGTTTTTT.

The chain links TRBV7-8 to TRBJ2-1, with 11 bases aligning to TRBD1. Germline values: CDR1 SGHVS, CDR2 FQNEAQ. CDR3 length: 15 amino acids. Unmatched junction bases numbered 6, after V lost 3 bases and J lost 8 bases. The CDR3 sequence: CASSLDRGRMDEQFF. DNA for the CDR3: TGTGCCAGCAGCTTGGACAGGGGGCGTATGGATGAGCAGTTCTTC.

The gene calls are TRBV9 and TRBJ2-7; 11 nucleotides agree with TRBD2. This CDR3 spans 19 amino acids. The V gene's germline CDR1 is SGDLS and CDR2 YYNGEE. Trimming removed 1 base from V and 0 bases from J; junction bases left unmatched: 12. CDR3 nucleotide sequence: TGTGCCAGCAGCGTAAAACCTAGCGGGGGGTCAGAAAGCTCCTACGAGCAGTACTTC. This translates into CASSVKPSGGSESSYEQYF.